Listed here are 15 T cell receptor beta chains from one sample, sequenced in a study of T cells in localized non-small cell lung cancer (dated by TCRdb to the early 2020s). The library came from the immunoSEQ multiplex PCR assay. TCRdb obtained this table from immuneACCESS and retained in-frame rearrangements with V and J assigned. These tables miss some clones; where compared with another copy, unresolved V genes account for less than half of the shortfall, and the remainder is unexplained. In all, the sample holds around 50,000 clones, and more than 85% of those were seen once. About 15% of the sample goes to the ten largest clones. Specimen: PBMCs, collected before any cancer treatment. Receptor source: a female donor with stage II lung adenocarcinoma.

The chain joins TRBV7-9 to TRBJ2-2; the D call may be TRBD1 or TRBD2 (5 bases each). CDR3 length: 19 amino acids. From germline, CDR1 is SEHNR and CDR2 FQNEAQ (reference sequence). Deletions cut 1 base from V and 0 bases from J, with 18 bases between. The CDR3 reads CASSLGFFRGYSNTGELFF. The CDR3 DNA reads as TGTGCCAGCAGCTTAGGTTTTTTCCGGGGCTATTCGAACACCGGGGAGCTGTTTTTT.

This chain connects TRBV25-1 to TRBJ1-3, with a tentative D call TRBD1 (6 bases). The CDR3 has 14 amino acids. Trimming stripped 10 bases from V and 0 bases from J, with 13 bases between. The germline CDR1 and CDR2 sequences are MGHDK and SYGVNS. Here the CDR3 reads CATRGGGSGNTIYF. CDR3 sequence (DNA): TGTGCCACCAGGGGAGGGGGCTCTGGAAACACCATATATTTT.

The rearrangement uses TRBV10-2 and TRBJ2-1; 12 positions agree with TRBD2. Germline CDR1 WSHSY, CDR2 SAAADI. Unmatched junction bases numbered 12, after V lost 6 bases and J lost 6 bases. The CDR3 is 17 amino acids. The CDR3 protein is CASSPWASGGAVNEQFF. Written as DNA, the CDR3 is TGCGCCAGCAGCCCCTGGGCTAGCGGGGGGGCGGTCAATGAGCAGTTCTTC.

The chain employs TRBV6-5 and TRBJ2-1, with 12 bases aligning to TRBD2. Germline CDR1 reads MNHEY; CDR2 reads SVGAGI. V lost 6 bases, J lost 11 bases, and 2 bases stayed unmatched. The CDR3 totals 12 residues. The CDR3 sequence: CASRTSGGQQFF. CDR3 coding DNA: TGTGCCAGCAGGACTAGCGGGGGCCAGCAGTTCTTC.

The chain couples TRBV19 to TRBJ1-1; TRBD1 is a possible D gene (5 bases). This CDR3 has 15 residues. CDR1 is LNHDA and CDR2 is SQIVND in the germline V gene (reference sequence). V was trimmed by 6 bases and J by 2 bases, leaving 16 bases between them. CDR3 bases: TGTGCCAGTAGGACCGGGACCAATTTTAACACTGAAGCTTTCTTT. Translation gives CASRTGTNFNTEAFF.

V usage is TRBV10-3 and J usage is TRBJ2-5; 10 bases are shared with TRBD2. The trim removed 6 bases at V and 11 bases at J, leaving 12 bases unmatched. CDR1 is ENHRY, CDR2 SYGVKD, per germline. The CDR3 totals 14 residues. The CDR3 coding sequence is TGTGCCATCAGCCTCAGCGGGGGGGCCCGGGAGCAGTACTTC. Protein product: CAISLSGGAREQYF.

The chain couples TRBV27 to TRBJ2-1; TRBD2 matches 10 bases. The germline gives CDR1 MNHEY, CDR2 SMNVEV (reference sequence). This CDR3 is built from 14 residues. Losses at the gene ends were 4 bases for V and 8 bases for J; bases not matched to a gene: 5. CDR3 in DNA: TGTGCCAGCAGTTCTAGCGGGGGAAACTATGAGCAGTTCTTC. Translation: CASSSSGGNYEQFF.

In DNA form, the CDR3 reads TGTGCCAGCAGTCCTACAGGGACACTCGGCTCTGGGGCCAACGTCCTGACTTTC. This translates into CASSPTGTLGSGANVLTF. The gene calls are TRBV27 and TRBJ2-6; D perhaps matches TRBD1 (6 bases). Germline CDR1 reads MNHEY; CDR2 reads SMNVEV (reference sequence). This CDR3 has 18 residues. V was trimmed by 5 bases and J by 0 bases, leaving 17 bases between them.

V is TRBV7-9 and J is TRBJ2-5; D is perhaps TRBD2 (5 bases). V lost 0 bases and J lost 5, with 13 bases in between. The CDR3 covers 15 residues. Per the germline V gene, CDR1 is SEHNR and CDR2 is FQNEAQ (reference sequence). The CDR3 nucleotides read TGTGCCAGCAGCTTAGCGAGCCGGGGTTGGGAGACCCAGTACTTC. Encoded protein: CASSLASRGWETQYF.

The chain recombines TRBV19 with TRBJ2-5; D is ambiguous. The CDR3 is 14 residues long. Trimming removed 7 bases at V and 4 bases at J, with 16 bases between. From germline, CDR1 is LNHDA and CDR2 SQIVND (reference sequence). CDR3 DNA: TGTGCCAGTACCCAGAGTGGGAACGGAGAGACCCAGTACTTC. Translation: CASTQSGNGETQYF.

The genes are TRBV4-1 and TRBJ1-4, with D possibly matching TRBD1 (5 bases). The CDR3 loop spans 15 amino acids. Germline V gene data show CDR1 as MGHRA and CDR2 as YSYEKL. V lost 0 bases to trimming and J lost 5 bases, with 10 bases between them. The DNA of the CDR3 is TGCGCCAGCAGCCAAGATAACGGGGCCAATGAAAAACTGTTTTTT. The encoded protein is CASSQDNGANEKLFF.

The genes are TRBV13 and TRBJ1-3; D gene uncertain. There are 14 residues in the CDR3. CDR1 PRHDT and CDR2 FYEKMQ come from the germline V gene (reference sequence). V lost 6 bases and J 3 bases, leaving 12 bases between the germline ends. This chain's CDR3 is CASSGVLFGNTIYF. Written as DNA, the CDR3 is TGTGCCAGCAGTGGTGTCTTGTTTGGAAACACCATATATTTT.

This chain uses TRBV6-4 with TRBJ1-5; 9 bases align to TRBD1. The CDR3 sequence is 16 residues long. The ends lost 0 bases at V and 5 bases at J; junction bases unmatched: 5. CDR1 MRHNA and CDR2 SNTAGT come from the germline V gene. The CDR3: CASSDSTGTGHQPQHF. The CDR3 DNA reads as TGTGCCAGCAGTGACTCGACCGGGACAGGGCATCAGCCCCAGCATTTT.

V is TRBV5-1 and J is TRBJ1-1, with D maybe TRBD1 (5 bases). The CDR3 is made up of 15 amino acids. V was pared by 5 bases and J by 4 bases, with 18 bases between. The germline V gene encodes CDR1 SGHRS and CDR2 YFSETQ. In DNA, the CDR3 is TGCGCCAGCAGTCTCCTGGGGGTGGTGGGCACTGAAGCTTTCTTT. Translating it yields CASSLLGVVGTEAFF.

The CDR3 DNA reads TGTGCCAGCAGTTTAAAGGGGTCGGCTTCCTACGAGCAGTACTTC. As protein: CASSLKGSASYEQYF. V usage is TRBV27 and J usage is TRBJ2-7; weak D call: TRBD1 (5 bases). V was cut by 2 bases and J by 1 base, with 12 bases left in between. The CDR3 loop spans 15 amino acids. Germline V gene data show CDR1 as MNHEY and CDR2 as SMNVEV (reference sequence).